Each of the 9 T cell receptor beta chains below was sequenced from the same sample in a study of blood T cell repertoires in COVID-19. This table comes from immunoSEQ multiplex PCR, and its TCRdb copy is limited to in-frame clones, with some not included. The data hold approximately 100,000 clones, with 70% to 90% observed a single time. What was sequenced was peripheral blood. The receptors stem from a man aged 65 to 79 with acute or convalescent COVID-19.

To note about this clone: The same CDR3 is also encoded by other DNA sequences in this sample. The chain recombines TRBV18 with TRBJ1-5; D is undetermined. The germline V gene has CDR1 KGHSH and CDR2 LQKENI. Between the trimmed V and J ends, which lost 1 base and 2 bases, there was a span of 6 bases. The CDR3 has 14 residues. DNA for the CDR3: TGTGCCAGCTCACCACTTCAGGGCAATCAGCCCCAGCATTTT. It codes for CASSPLQGNQPQHF.

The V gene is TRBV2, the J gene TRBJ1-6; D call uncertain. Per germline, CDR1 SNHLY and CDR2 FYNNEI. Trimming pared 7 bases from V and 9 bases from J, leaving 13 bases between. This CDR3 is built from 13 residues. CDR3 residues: CASTRGLGSPLHF. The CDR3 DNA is TGTGCCAGCACCCGAGGTTTGGGTTCACCCCTCCACTTT.

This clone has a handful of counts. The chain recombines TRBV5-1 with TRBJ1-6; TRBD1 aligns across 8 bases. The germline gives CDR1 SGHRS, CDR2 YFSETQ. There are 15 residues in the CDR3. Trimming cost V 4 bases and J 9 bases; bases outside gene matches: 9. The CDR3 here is CASSVTQGAVSPLHF. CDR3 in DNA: TGCGCCAGCAGCGTAACCCAGGGGGCGGTTTCACCCCTCCACTTT.

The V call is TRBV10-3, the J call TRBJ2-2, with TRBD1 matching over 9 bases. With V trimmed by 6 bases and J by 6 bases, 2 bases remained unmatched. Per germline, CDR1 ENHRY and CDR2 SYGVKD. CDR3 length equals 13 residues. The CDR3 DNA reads TGTGCCATCAGACAGGGGGCTTCCGGGGAGCTGTTTTTT. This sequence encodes CAIRQGASGELFF.

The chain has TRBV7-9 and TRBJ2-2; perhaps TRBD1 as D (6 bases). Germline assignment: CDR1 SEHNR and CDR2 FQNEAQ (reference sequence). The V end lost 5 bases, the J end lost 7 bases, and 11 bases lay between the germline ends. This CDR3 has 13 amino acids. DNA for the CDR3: TGTGCCAGCAGCCCACAGGGTATCGGGGAGCTGTTTTTT. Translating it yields CASSPQGIGELFF.

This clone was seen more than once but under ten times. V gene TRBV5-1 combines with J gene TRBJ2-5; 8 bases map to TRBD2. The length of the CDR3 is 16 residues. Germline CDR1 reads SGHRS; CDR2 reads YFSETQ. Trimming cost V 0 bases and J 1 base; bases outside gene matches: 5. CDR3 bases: TGCGCCAGCAGCTTGGTCGGCGGGGGGTCCCAAGAGACCCAGTACTTC. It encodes CASSLVGGGSQETQYF.

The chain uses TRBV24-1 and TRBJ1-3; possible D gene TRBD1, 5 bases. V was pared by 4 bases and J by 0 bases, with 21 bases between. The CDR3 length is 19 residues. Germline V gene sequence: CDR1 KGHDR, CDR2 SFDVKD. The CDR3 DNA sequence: TGTGCCACCAGTGAGCAAGACGGGGGAACCCAGGGCTCTGGAAACACCATATATTTT. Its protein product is CATSEQDGGTQGSGNTIYF.

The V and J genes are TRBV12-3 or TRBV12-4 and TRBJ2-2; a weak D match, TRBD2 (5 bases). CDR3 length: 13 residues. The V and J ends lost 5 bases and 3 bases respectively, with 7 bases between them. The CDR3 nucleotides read TGTGCCAGCAGTCGGGGTTACACCGGGGAGCTGTTTTTT. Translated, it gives CASSRGYTGELFF.

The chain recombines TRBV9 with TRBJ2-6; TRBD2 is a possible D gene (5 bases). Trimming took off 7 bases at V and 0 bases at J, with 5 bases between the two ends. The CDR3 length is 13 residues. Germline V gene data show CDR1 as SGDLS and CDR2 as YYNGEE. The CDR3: CASGLSGANVLTF. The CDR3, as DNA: TGTGCCAGCGGACTCTCTGGGGCCAACGTCCTGACTTTC.